This TCR beta chain was recovered during a study of shared clonotypes between healthy human individuals. Of note for this clone: Other DNA variants within this sample encode the same CDR3.

Some clones are missing from TCRdb's copy, which holds only in-frame ones; the method was immunoSEQ multiplex PCR. The table lists approximately 590,000 clones, 95% to 96% of them singletons. CDR1 and CDR2 from the germline V gene are MNHEY and SMNVEV (reference sequence). Trimming pared 2 bases from V and 5 bases from J, leaving 7 bases between. This CDR3 region has 13 residues. Naive CD8 cells lacked CD45RO and underwent positive selection for CCR7, leaving out terminally differentiated effector memory CD45RA+ cells. This clonotype originated in a woman younger than 45 in good health. This chain connects TRBV27 to TRBJ1-5; D is uncertain. The sequenced sample consisted of naive CD8+ T cells sorted from blood. CDR3 in amino acids: CASSLEGDQPQHF. CDR3 nucleotides: TGTGCCAGCAGTTTAGAGGGTGATCAGCCCCAGCATTTT.